Here is one T cell receptor beta chain with its context. These data originate in a study of blood T cell repertoires in COVID-19. This CDR3 has 15 residues. Per germline, CDR1 MNHEY and CDR2 SVGAGI. Trimming at V came to 3 bases and at J to 6 bases, leaving 6 bases not matched to a gene. Using immunoSEQ multiplex PCR, the repertoire was profiled, and TCRdb retains in-frame clones only, with some absent. The data contain about 59,000 clones, about 90% of them seen just once; the ten biggest clones take up 5.1%. Sequenced input: peripheral blood. This rearrangement joins TRBV6-5 to TRBJ2-1; 9 bases match TRBD1. The TCR sequence derives from a man aged 80 or over in a cohort sampled during active COVID-19. For the CDR3, the DNA is TGTGCCAGCAGTTATAACAGGGGGCGAGGCAATGAGCAGTTCTTC. Translating it yields CASSYNRGRGNEQFF.